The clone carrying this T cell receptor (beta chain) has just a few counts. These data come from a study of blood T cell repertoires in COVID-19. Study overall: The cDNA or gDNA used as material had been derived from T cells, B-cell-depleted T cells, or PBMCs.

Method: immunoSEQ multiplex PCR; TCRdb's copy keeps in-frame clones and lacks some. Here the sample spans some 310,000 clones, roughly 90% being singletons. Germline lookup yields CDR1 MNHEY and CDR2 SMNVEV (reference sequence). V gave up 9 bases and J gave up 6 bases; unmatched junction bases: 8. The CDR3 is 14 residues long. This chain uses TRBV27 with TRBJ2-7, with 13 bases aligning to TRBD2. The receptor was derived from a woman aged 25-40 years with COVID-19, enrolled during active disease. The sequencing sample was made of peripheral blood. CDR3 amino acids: CASNGLAGVGEQYF. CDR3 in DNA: TGTGCCAGTAACGGACTAGCGGGAGTGGGCGAGCAGTACTTC.